The present entry profiles one TCR beta chain with its context. Its antigen is not identified. The sample is drawn from a study of graft-versus-host responses after intestinal transplantation. Study details: Each recipient received a multivisceral, liver-intestinal, or isolated intestinal graft. All of the recipients had induction that used anti-thymocyte globulin, then tacrolimus and steroids for around 3 years. Findings and caveats of the study: Declining HvG levels early post-transplant were linked to peak circulating GvH clone levels. Within the allografts of patients who had graft-donor T cell macrochimerism, graft-versus-host to host-versus-graft clonal ratios were high.

Clones were read by immunoSEQ multiplex PCR, and TCRdb kept only the in-frame ones, dropping some. The sample includes fewer than 65,000 clones, roughly nine tenths of them seen just once. Looked up from germline, CDR1 is SGDLS and CDR2 is YYNGEE. CDR3 length: 13 residues. V gave up 3 bases and J gave up 5 bases; unmatched junction bases: 3. Sequencing used unstimulated CD4+ T cells sorted from spleen or lymph node cells, obtained before transplant. This rearrangement joins TRBV9 to TRBJ2-5, with TRBD2 matching over 8 bases. The receptor comes from a human donor who was the organ donor for an intestinal transplant. CDR3 sequence (DNA): TGTGCCAGCAGCGGCGGGAGGACGGAGACCCAGTACTTC. It encodes CASSGGRTETQYF.